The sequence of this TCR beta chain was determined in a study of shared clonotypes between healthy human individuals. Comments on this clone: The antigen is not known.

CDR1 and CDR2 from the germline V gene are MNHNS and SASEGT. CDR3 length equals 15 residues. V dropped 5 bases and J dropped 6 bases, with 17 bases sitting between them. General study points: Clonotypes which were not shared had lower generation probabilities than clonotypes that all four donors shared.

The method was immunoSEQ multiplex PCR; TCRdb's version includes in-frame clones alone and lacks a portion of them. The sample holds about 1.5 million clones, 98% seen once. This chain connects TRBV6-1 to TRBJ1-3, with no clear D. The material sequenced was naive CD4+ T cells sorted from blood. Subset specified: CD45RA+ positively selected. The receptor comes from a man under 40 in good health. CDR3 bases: TGTGCCAGCAGTACCGTGACAACCCCTGAAAACACCATATATTTT. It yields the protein CASSTVTTPENTIYF.